The 3 T cell receptor beta chains below come from one sample, sequenced in a study of metastatic and nonmetastatic thyroid tumors. TCRdb re-called clones via MiXCR from the PCR reads. Here the sample spans about 15,000 clones, about 35% being singletons. No treatment of any kind had been given to any patient before thyroid surgery. Sample: tumor tissue. These receptor sequences come from a male donor with papillary thyroid cancer or a benign thyroid nodule (not recorded which). Some clones in this sample may be carry-over from other donors' samples.

Worth noting for this clone: Given a much more abundant clone one base away, this may be a read error. The rearrangement uses TRBV9 and TRBJ1-1; D not resolved. This CDR3 is 15 amino acids long. Trimming pared 4 bases from V and 1 base from J, leaving 14 bases between. Germline V CDR1 and CDR2: SGDLS, YYNGEE. The CDR3 sequence is CASSLHDPENTEAFF. The CDR3, as DNA: TGTGCCAGCAGCCTCCACGACCCAGAGAACACTGAAGCTTTCTTT. The complete variable domain, with remaining parts taken from reference TRBV9 and TRBJ1-1, reads DSGVTQTPKHLITATGQRVTLRCSPRSGDLSVYWYQQSLDQGLQFLIQYYNGEERAKGNILERFSAQQFPDLHSELNLSSLELGDSALYFCASSLHDPENTEAFFGQGTRLTVV.

This clone is medium-sized (0.01 to 0.1%) in the sample. The sample has other DNA sequences that encode this CDR3 too. This rearrangement joins TRBV12-3 or TRBV12-4 to TRBJ2-7, with a possible D match to TRBD2 (5 bases). This CDR3 spans 13 amino acids. V gave up 1 base and J gave up 4 bases, with 8 bases separating them. CDR3 DNA: TGTGCCAGCAGTTTAGATGAGGGTTACGAGCAGTACTTC. Translated, it gives CASSLDEGYEQYF.

This clone was counted ten times or more. The germline gene is not matched at one end of the junction; a read error may be the cause. Other DNA sequences in the same sample also yield this CDR3. In DNA form, the CDR3 reads TGCGCCAGCAGCCGCGTGTCTAGCGGGTACCAAGAGACCCAGTACTTT. Its translation: CASSRVSSGYQETQYF. The chain has TRBV4-1 and TRBJ2-5; 8 bases fit TRBD2. CDR3 length: 16 residues. Germline lookup yields CDR1 MGHRA and CDR2 YSYEKL.